What follows are 23 T cell receptor beta chains derived from one specimen sequenced in a study of shared clonotypes between healthy human individuals. TCRdb keeps only in-frame clones here, not all; method: immunoSEQ multiplex PCR. The sample consists of roughly 1,100,000 clones, about 76% of them appearing once. Sequenced: memory CD4+ T cells sorted from blood. Subset specified: CD45RA-negative fraction. Receptor source: a man younger than 35 in good health.

The chain is built from TRBV7-2 and TRBJ2-7; 10 bases fit TRBD2. Unmatched junction bases numbered 14, after V lost 5 bases and J lost 7 bases. Germline V CDR1 and CDR2: SGHTA, FQGNSA. The CDR3 totals 16 residues. The DNA for the CDR3 is TGTGCCAGCAGCCCCCGAAGGGGAGCGGGAGGGCGAGAGCAGTACTTC. Its translation: CASSPRRGAGGREQYF.

This clone was recorded once. The chain couples TRBV6-1 to TRBJ1-5; unclear D gene. The CDR3 runs 13 residues. V lost 7 bases and J 0 bases, leaving 7 bases between the germline ends. CDR1 and CDR2 (germline): MNHNS, SASEGT. The CDR3 sequence is CASTVYSNQPQHF. The CDR3 coding sequence is TGTGCCAGCACTGTCTATAGCAATCAGCCCCAGCATTTT.

The J gene is TRBJ2-2, the V gene TRBV5-4; D tentatively fits TRBD1 or TRBD2 (5 bases each). Looked up from germline, CDR1 is SGHNT and CDR2 is YYREEE (reference sequence). With 4 bases removed from V and 2 bases from J, the gap between germline ends came to 12 bases. The CDR3 loop spans 15 amino acids. The CDR3: CASSRDQSNTGELFF. The CDR3 region has the DNA TGTGCCAGCAGCCGGGACCAAAGTAACACCGGGGAGCTGTTTTTT.

A few counts support this clone. This rearrangement joins TRBV10-3 to TRBJ2-1; D ambiguous. The CDR3 spans 11 residues. V dropped 7 bases and J dropped 7 bases, with 8 bases sitting between them. Looked up from germline, CDR1 is ENHRY and CDR2 is SYGVKD. CDR3 DNA: TGTGCCATCATGTTTAAGAATGAGCAGTTCTTC. Amino acids: CAIMFKNEQFF.

V is TRBV5-1 and J is TRBJ2-1; 10 nucleotides line up with TRBD2. The ends lost 4 bases at V and 2 bases at J; junction bases unmatched: 9. Germline assignment: CDR1 SGHRS and CDR2 YFSETQ. The CDR3 is 17 amino acids. CDR3 sequence (DNA): TGCGCCAGCAGCCTAAGCAGCGGGGGGGATCCCTACAATGAGCAGTTCTTC. It is translated as CASSLSSGGDPYNEQFF.

This clone was seen only a few times. Other DNA variants within this sample encode the same CDR3. The chain has TRBV7-9 and TRBJ1-1; unclear D gene. Looked up from germline, CDR1 is SEHNR and CDR2 is FQNEAQ (reference sequence). V lost 1 base, J lost 7 bases, and 7 bases lay in between. This CDR3 has 12 residues. The CDR3 nucleotides read TGTGCCAGCAGCTTAGATGGCGGTGAAGCTTTCTTT. Its protein is CASSLDGGEAFF.

This clone was recorded only once. V and J are TRBV10-1 and TRBJ1-4, with a possible D match to TRBD1 (5 bases). The V and J ends lost 3 bases and 1 base respectively, with 9 bases between them. Looked up from germline, CDR1 is WNHNN and CDR2 is SYGVQD (reference sequence). The CDR3 sequence is 15 residues long. The CDR3 is CASSEGQGTNEKLFF. In DNA form, the CDR3 reads TGCGCCAGCAGTGAAGGTCAGGGAACTAATGAAAAACTGTTTTTT.

This clone was counted a few times. The CDR3 DNA follows: TGCGCCAGCAGCTGGGGGACTAGCGGGAGATCCTACGAGCAGTACTTC. As protein: CASSWGTSGRSYEQYF. The chain employs TRBV5-1 and TRBJ2-7, with 14 bases that match TRBD2. Germline V gene lookup returns CDR1 SGHRS and CDR2 YFSETQ. The CDR3 extends over 16 amino acids. Trimming cost V 3 bases and J 1 base; bases outside gene matches: 3.

This chain uses TRBV27 with TRBJ2-1; 7 nucleotides agree with TRBD1. The CDR3 spans 15 residues. The germline V gene encodes CDR1 MNHEY and CDR2 SMNVEV (reference sequence). J was trimmed by 1 base and V by 9 bases; bases with no gene match: 9. CDR3 loop: CASGSGTVSYNEQFF. In DNA form, the CDR3 reads TGTGCCAGTGGATCCGGGACAGTGTCCTACAATGAGCAGTTCTTC.

This sequence joins TRBV18 and TRBJ1-5; D perhaps matches TRBD1 (5 bases). The CDR3 length is 16 residues. The V end lost 2 bases, the J end lost 2 bases, and 13 bases lay between the germline ends. CDR1 and CDR2 from the germline V gene are KGHSH and LQKENI. CDR3 loop: CASSPAGLGGNQPQHF. The CDR3 coding sequence is TGTGCCAGCTCACCAGCGGGCCTGGGGGGCAATCAGCCCCAGCATTTT.

The V gene is TRBV19, the J gene TRBJ2-4, with 8 nucleotides matching TRBD2. The CDR3 extends over 19 amino acids. Trimming took 1 base from V and 0 from J; bases not matched to a gene: 11. Germline V gives CDR1 LNHDA, CDR2 SQIVND (reference sequence). CDR3 nucleotide sequence: TGTGCCAGTAGTATAGGGCTCACTAGCGGACTCATAGCCAAAAACATTCAGTACTTC. Encoded protein: CASSIGLTSGLIAKNIQYF.

This clone was seen a few times. The identical CDR3 is also encoded by other nucleotide sequences in the sample. The V and J genes are TRBV6-1 and TRBJ2-5; D is unclear. The ends were cut back, 2 bases at V and 4 bases at J, with 5 bases in the middle. This CDR3 has 12 residues. Germline V CDR1 and CDR2: MNHNS, SASEGT. The CDR3 spells CASSERGETQYF. For the CDR3, the DNA is TGTGCCAGCAGTGAACGAGGAGAGACCCAGTACTTC.

The chain is built from TRBV9 and TRBJ2-7; D remains unclear. The V gene lost 0 bases and the J gene lost 2 bases, with 9 bases spanning the gap. The CDR3 runs 14 residues. Germline V gene lookup returns CDR1 SGDLS and CDR2 YYNGEE. DNA for the CDR3: TGTGCCAGCAGCGTAGATAACAAAGCCTACGAGCAGTACTTC. Translation gives CASSVDNKAYEQYF.

There are a few counts of this clone. This sequence joins TRBV27 and TRBJ1-6; D may be TRBD1 (6 bases). Trimming shortened V by 10 bases and J by 4 bases, and 17 bases separated the two germline ends. This CDR3 has 15 amino acids. Looked up from germline, CDR1 is MNHEY and CDR2 is SMNVEV (reference sequence). The CDR3 coding sequence is TGTGCCACCGCAACGGACAGACAATATAATTCACCCCTCCACTTT. Translating it yields CATATDRQYNSPLHF.

The chain links TRBV28 to TRBJ1-1; 7 positions match TRBD1. The V gene end was trimmed by 6 bases and the J gene end by 3 bases; junction bases not matched to a gene: 7. Per germline, CDR1 MDHEN and CDR2 SYDVKM. This CDR3 is 14 amino acids long. CDR3 bases: TGTGCCAGCAGGCACCGACAGGGCGACACTGAAGCTTTCTTT. Translation: CASRHRQGDTEAFF.

The CDR3: CASSRDGYGYTF. The CDR3 region has the DNA TGTGCCAGCAGCCGCGATGGCTATGGCTACACCTTC. The chain carries TRBV9 and TRBJ1-2; D gene unclear. The ends were cut back, 4 bases at V and 4 bases at J, with 8 bases in the middle. Germline V gene sequence: CDR1 SGDLS, CDR2 YYNGEE. This CDR3 region has 12 residues.

This chain uses TRBV7-3 with TRBJ1-5; 7 bases fit TRBD1. This CDR3 is built from 16 residues. The germline gives CDR1 SGHTA, CDR2 FQGTGA. V lost 1 base, J lost 6 bases, and 9 bases stayed unmatched. The CDR3 is CASSLRQGRGGQPQHF. The CDR3 nucleotides are TGTGCCAGCAGCTTAAGACAGGGCAGGGGAGGTCAGCCCCAGCATTTT.

Concerning this clone: Within the sample, other DNA sequences also encode this same CDR3. V gene TRBV7-2 combines with J gene TRBJ1-5; a possible D gene is TRBD1 (5 bases). Germline V gives CDR1 SGHTA, CDR2 FQGNSA. V gave up 5 bases and J gave up 4 bases, with 9 bases separating them. This CDR3 is built from 13 residues. The CDR3 bases are TGTGCCAGCAGCCGACAGCGGAATCAGCCCCAGCATTTT. Translating it yields CASSRQRNQPQHF.

The rearrangement uses TRBV2 and TRBJ2-7; D is unresolved. Germline loops: CDR1 SNHLY, CDR2 FYNNEI. Between the trimmed V and J ends, which lost 7 bases and 0 bases, there was a span of 13 bases. The CDR3 is 14 amino acids. The CDR3 loop reads CASMTQRSSYEQYF. CDR3 in DNA: TGTGCCAGCATGACCCAGAGGAGCTCCTACGAGCAGTACTTC. The full variable domain, with the rest looked up from reference TRBV2 and TRBJ2-7, is EPEVTQTPSHQVTQMGQEVILRCVPISNHLYFYWYRQILGQKVEFLVSFYNNEISEKSEIFDDQFSVERPDGSNFTLKIRSTKLEDSAMYFCASMTQRSSYEQYFGPGTRLTVT.

V and J are TRBV19 and TRBJ2-7; D might be TRBD1 or TRBD2, each matching 5 bases. The germline V and J ends were trimmed by 5 bases and 2 bases, with 16 bases remaining between them. Per germline, CDR1 LNHDA and CDR2 SQIVND (reference sequence). The length of the CDR3 is 15 residues. The CDR3 nucleotides read TGTGCCAGTAGTCCCCAAGTCCAGGGACCCTACGAGCAGTACTTC. Residues: CASSPQVQGPYEQYF. The variable domain in full, with the rest retrieved from reference TRBV19 and TRBJ2-7, is DGGITQSPKYLFRKEGQNVTLSCEQNLNHDAMYWYRQDPGQGLRLIYYSQIVNDFQKGDIAEGYSVSREKKESFPLTVTSAQKNPTAFYLCASSPQVQGPYEQYFGPGTRLTVT.

The rearrangement links TRBV19 to TRBJ2-7, with D unclear. The CDR3 is 15 residues long. Germline V gene sequence: CDR1 LNHDA, CDR2 SQIVND (reference sequence). The germline V and J ends were trimmed by 3 bases and 0 bases, with 12 bases remaining between them. This CDR3 reads CASSMERSPSYEQYF. The CDR3, as DNA: TGTGCCAGTAGTATGGAAAGGTCCCCCTCCTACGAGCAGTACTTC.

The sample holds a few counts of this clone. The chain is built from TRBV7-9 and TRBJ1-1; 10 bases fit TRBD1. The CDR3 runs to 17 residues. The V and J ends lost 2 bases and 4 bases, in that order; junction bases with no gene match: 10. CDR1 is SEHNR, CDR2 FQNEAQ, per germline (reference sequence). In DNA form, the CDR3 reads TGTGCCAGCAGCTTAAGGACGACAGGGGGCGCGAGCACTGAAGCTTTCTTT. It yields the protein CASSLRTTGGASTEAFF. Supplemented by reference TRBV7-9 and TRBJ1-1, the full variable domain reads DTGVSQNPRHKITKRGQNVTFRCDPISEHNRLYWYRQTLGQGPEFLTYFQNEAQLEKSRLLSDRFSAERPKGSFSTLEIQRTEQGDSAMYLCASSLRTTGGASTEAFFGQGTRLTVV.

The chain recombines TRBV11-3 with TRBJ2-3; the D call may be TRBD1 or TRBD2 (7 bases each). V was cut by 1 base and J by 4 bases, with 12 bases left in between. The CDR3 extends over 15 amino acids. CDR1 SGHNT and CDR2 YENEEA come from the germline V gene. CDR3 DNA: TGTGCCAGCAGCTTAGGACAGGGAGGGGCAGATACGCAGTATTTT. It encodes CASSLGQGGADTQYF.